Shown below are 29 T cell receptor beta chains from a single sample sequenced in a study of T-cell reconstitution after alpha-beta-depleted transplantation in children. The TCRbeta library was prepared with unique molecular identifiers. TCRdb re-called the PCR reads through MiXCR, storing one row per CDR3 protein. This sample yields fewer than 400,000 distinct CDR3 sequences, of which around 25% are seen a single time; approximately 11% belongs to the top ten. Sequencing was performed on PBMCs, mostly from graft donor cells, taken 180 days after TCRalphabeta/CD19-depleted stem cell transplant. The receptors were gathered from a male patient aged 5 to 17 who had a stem cell transplant for acute lymphoblastic leukemia, so the T cells may come from the graft donor.

This clonotype has just a few counts. The chain links TRBV7-3 to TRBJ2-1, with D perhaps matching TRBD1 (6 bases). The ends were cut back, 3 bases at V and 7 bases at J, with 16 bases in the middle. CDR1 and CDR2 (germline): SGHTA, FQGTGA. CDR3 length equals 15 residues. The CDR3 nucleotides are TGTGCCAGCAGCTTTAGGATCTGGGGGCGGAATGAGCAGTTCTTC. This gives the protein CASSFRIWGRNEQFF.

This clonotype has only a few counts. V and J are TRBV5-8 and TRBJ2-4, with 8 bases that match TRBD1. The CDR3 contains 14 residues. Trimming removed 4 bases from V and 5 bases from J; junction bases left unmatched: 5. CDR1 SGHTS and CDR2 YDEGEE come from the germline V gene. The CDR3 loop reads CASSIRGPENIQYF. CDR3 DNA: TGTGCCAGCAGCATCAGGGGGCCGGAAAACATTCAGTACTTC.

The genes are TRBV29-1 and TRBJ2-2; TRBD1 matches at 7 bases. Germline CDR1 reads SQVTM; CDR2 reads ANQGSEA. With V trimmed by 0 bases and J by 6 bases, 10 bases remained unmatched. The CDR3 runs to 16 residues. CDR3 in DNA: TGCAGCGTTGAAGATAAGTTGACAGGGTACCCCGGGGAGCTGTTTTTT. Residues: CSVEDKLTGYPGELFF.

The rearrangement links TRBV29-1 to TRBJ1-2; 7 nucleotides align to TRBD1. V trimming: 3 bases; J trimming: 5 bases; junction bases outside the gene matches: 9. The CDR3 consists of 14 residues. Germline CDR1 and CDR2: SQVTM and ANQGSEA. The CDR3 DNA is TGCAGCGTTGATGACAGGGTCGAGGTATATGGCTACACCTTC. This gives the protein CSVDDRVEVYGYTF.

This clonotype was seen a handful of times. The CDR3 is CASSPQGYNEQFF. CDR3 bases: TGTGCCAGCTCACCACAGGGCTACAATGAGCAGTTCTTC. The chain carries TRBV18 and TRBJ2-1; the D is unclear. There are 13 residues in the CDR3. Germline V gene sequence: CDR1 KGHSH, CDR2 LQKENI. Trimming shortened V by 1 base and J by 3 bases, and 4 bases separated the two germline ends.

The chain combines TRBV5-1 with TRBJ2-1, with a tentative D call TRBD1 (6 bases). The germline V gene has CDR1 SGHRS and CDR2 YFSETQ. The CDR3 loop spans 16 amino acids. V was shortened by 4 bases and J by 4 bases, with 18 bases between the two germline ends. CDR3 bases: TGCGCCAGCAGCCCCTCCGGGACACGGACTTACAATGAGCAGTTCTTC. It is translated as CASSPSGTRTYNEQFF.

This clonotype was seen a handful of times. The V gene is TRBV10-3, the J gene TRBJ2-1; D call uncertain. The germline V gene has CDR1 ENHRY and CDR2 SYGVKD. This CDR3 has 12 residues. V lost 8 bases and J lost 7, with 12 bases in between. This chain's CDR3 is CAIDSNGNEQFF. The CDR3 DNA follows: TGTGCCATCGACTCTAACGGGAATGAGCAGTTCTTC.

The J gene is TRBJ2-5, the V gene TRBV6-5; D is uncertain. V was clipped by 0 bases and J by 5 bases, with 7 bases between them. Germline CDR1 reads MNHEY; CDR2 reads SVGAGI. CDR3 length equals 13 residues. Here the CDR3 DNA reads TGTGCCAGCAGTTACTCGACGCAGGAGACCCAGTACTTC. Residues: CASSYSTQETQYF.

The gene calls are TRBV7-3 and TRBJ2-1, with D possibly TRBD1 on 8 matching bases. The V gene lost 4 bases and the J gene lost 9 bases, with 19 bases spanning the gap. The CDR3 runs to 15 residues. Germline V gene data show CDR1 as SGHTA and CDR2 as FQGTGA. CDR3 sequence: CASSSGQGGRGEQFF. For the CDR3, the DNA is TGTGCCAGCAGCTCCGGACAGGGAGGGAGAGGTGAGCAGTTCTTC.

The chain is built from TRBV3-1 and TRBJ1-5; possible D gene TRBD1, 5 bases. Deletions cut 0 bases from V and 0 bases from J, with 12 bases between. There are 17 residues in the CDR3. Germline loops: CDR1 LGHDT, CDR2 YNNKEL (reference sequence). CDR3 sequence (DNA): TGTGCCAGCAGCCAAGACACCCTGGGGGGTAGCAATCAGCCCCAGCATTTT. Translated: CASSQDTLGGSNQPQHF.

The rearrangement links TRBV18 to TRBJ2-5; the match to TRBD2 covers 7 bases. Unmatched junction bases numbered 2, after V lost 1 base and J lost 3 bases. The CDR3 runs 14 residues. The V gene's germline CDR1 is KGHSH and CDR2 LQKENI. This CDR3 is CASSPLREEETQYF. CDR3 coding DNA: TGTGCCAGCTCACCACTCCGGGAGGAAGAGACCCAGTACTTC.

V is TRBV28 and J is TRBJ2-7; D is unclear. The germline V and J ends were trimmed by 3 bases and 0 bases, with 12 bases remaining between them. Germline CDR1 is MDHEN and CDR2 is SYDVKM. This CDR3 is built from 15 residues. The CDR3 loop reads CASSFSVQSSYEQYF. CDR3 nucleotide sequence: TGTGCCAGCAGTTTTTCAGTCCAAAGCTCCTACGAGCAGTACTTC.

Note on this clonotype: The junction differs from germline at one of its ends, possibly a read error. The chain carries TRBV4-2 and TRBJ2-1; D uncertain. The CDR3 covers 15 residues. CDR1 is LGHNA and CDR2 is YNFKEQ in the germline V gene. The CDR3 sequence: CAISPALRSYNEQFF. The CDR3 DNA reads as TGTGCCATCAGCCCCGCCCTCCGCTCCTACAATGAGCAGTTCTTC.

The chain employs TRBV18 and TRBJ2-3; D is possibly TRBD1 (5 bases). The CDR3 is made up of 15 amino acids. Germline CDR1 is KGHSH and CDR2 is LQKENI. Trimming took 2 bases from V and 3 from J, leaving 12 bases between them. CDR3 coding DNA: TGTGCCAGCTCACCAGTTCAGGGAAGGACAGATACGCAGTATTTT. Translating gives CASSPVQGRTDTQYF.

The V gene is TRBV4-2, the J gene TRBJ2-1, with 7 bases identical to TRBD2. The CDR3 covers 14 residues. V dropped 5 bases and J dropped 2; count of bases not matched to a gene: 3. Per germline, CDR1 LGHNA and CDR2 YNFKEQ. The CDR3 nucleotides are TGTGCCAGCAGCGGGAGGGGCACCTACAATGAGCAGTTCTTC. This codes for CASSGRGTYNEQFF.

There are many counts of this clonotype. The chain recombines TRBV7-6 with TRBJ2-3; 11 nucleotides match TRBD2. Germline values: CDR1 SGHVS, CDR2 FNYEAQ. The CDR3 is 17 amino acids. The junction had 6 bases not matched to a gene; V was cut back by 0 bases and J by 4 bases. CDR3 in amino acids: CASSLALLAGEADTQYF. The CDR3 DNA reads as TGTGCCAGCAGCTTAGCCTTACTAGCGGGAGAAGCAGATACGCAGTATTTT.

The chain employs TRBV4-1 and TRBJ1-3; TRBD1 is a possible D gene (5 bases). The CDR3 is 15 residues long. Germline-derived CDR1 and CDR2 are MGHRA and YSYEKL. Trimming left V 1 base short and J 6 bases short, with 13 bases between. The CDR3 sequence is CASSQGRGGENTIYF. CDR3 sequence (DNA): TGCGCCAGCAGCCAAGGCCGCGGGGGGGAAAACACCATATATTTT.

The chain is built from TRBV7-3 and TRBJ2-5; D is unresolved. Germline V CDR1 and CDR2: SGHTA, FQGTGA. Between the trimmed V and J ends, which lost 4 bases and 5 bases, there was a span of 11 bases. There are 13 residues in the CDR3. CDR3 residues: CASSYAVGETQYF. The CDR3 bases are TGTGCCAGCAGCTACGCCGTGGGGGAGACCCAGTACTTC.

This clonotype was detected a few times. The rearrangement links TRBV6-1 to TRBJ2-2; 9 bases are a match to TRBD1. Per the germline V gene, CDR1 is MNHNS and CDR2 is SASEGT. This CDR3 has 14 amino acids. V gave up 9 bases and J gave up 4 bases; unmatched junction bases: 6. CDR3 residues: CARQGAEGTGELFF. The CDR3 bases are TGTGCCAGACAGGGGGCAGAAGGCACCGGGGAGCTGTTTTTT.

The chain combines TRBV7-9 with TRBJ1-1; TRBD1 matches at 11 bases. The CDR3 is 13 amino acids. V lost 6 bases and J lost 7; bases outside the gene matches: 4. Germline V gene lookup returns CDR1 SEHNR and CDR2 FQNEAQ (reference sequence). CDR3 bases: TGTGCCAGCAGGGGACAGGGGGAGGTTGAAGCTTTCTTT. Protein sequence: CASRGQGEVEAFF. The whole variable domain, remainder taken from reference TRBV7-9 and TRBJ1-1, is DTGVSQNPRHKITKRGQNVTFRCDPISEHNRLYWYRQTLGQGPEFLTYFQNEAQLEKSRLLSDRFSAERPKGSFSTLEIQRTEQGDSAMYLCASRGQGEVEAFFGQGTRLTVV.

This clonotype was found a few times. This chain connects TRBV12-3 or TRBV12-4 to TRBJ1-5; D remains ambiguous. There are 16 residues in the CDR3. Trimming pared 6 bases from V and 0 bases from J, leaving 15 bases between. CDR3 DNA sequence: TGTGCCAGCAGCGGGTTGGGGTTCTATAGCAATCAGCCCCAGCATTTT. Translation: CASSGLGFYSNQPQHF.

This chain connects TRBV3-1 to TRBJ1-3; D is unresolved. V lost 0 bases and J lost 2, with 8 bases in between. CDR1 and CDR2 from the germline V gene are LGHDT and YNNKEL (reference sequence). The CDR3 contains 15 residues. CDR3: CASSQDLHPGNTIYF. Written as DNA, the CDR3 is TGTGCCAGCAGCCAAGACTTGCATCCTGGAAACACCATATATTTT.

The chain uses TRBV20-1 and TRBJ2-7; D may be TRBD2 (5 bases). In germline, CDR1 is DFQATT, CDR2 SNEGSKA (reference sequence). This CDR3 region has 14 residues. Trimming removed 6 bases from V and 4 bases from J, with 19 bases in between. CDR3 loop: CSATVAGPAYEQYF. The CDR3 nucleotides read TGCAGTGCCACCGTGGCGGGCCCGGCTTACGAGCAGTACTTC.

This clonotype was counted only a few times. This chain joins TRBV25-1 and TRBJ2-5, with D possibly being TRBD2 (6 bases). The V end was cut by 2 bases, the J end by 2 bases, with 21 bases between. Germline V gene lookup returns CDR1 MGHDK and CDR2 SYGVNS. The CDR3 is made up of 18 amino acids. The CDR3 DNA reads TGTGCCAGCAGTGAAGTGGAGGGAGCAAGTCCCTTACAAGAGACCCAGTACTTC. Translated, it gives CASSEVEGASPLQETQYF.

In its sample, this clonotype was seen a few times. The chain employs TRBV29-1 and TRBJ2-7; 7 bases are a match to TRBD2. The CDR3 is 14 residues long. The V segment lost 5 bases and the J segment 2 bases; nucleotides outside the gene matches: 9. Germline V gene lookup returns CDR1 SQVTM and CDR2 ANQGSEA. Here the CDR3 DNA reads TGCAGCGTTCTCGGGGGGATGCGACCCTACGAGCAGTACTTC. It yields the protein CSVLGGMRPYEQYF.

This clonotype was picked up a small number of times. The V gene is TRBV4-1, the J gene TRBJ1-2; 12 nucleotides line up with TRBD1. V gave up 4 bases and J gave up 5 bases; unmatched junction bases: 8. Germline V gene sequence: CDR1 MGHRA, CDR2 YSYEKL. This CDR3 contains 16 residues. CDR3 protein: CASSRPGQGAGYGYTF. The CDR3 coding sequence is TGCGCCAGCAGCCGCCCGGGACAGGGGGCAGGTTATGGCTACACCTTC.

The gene calls are TRBV7-2 and TRBJ2-2; 12 nucleotides align to TRBD2. Per the germline V gene, CDR1 is SGHTA and CDR2 is FQGNSA. This CDR3 comprises 16 residues. V gave up 5 bases and J gave up 7 bases; unmatched junction bases: 8. This CDR3 is CASSASSGRANGELFF. The CDR3 coding sequence is TGTGCCAGCAGCGCCTCTAGCGGGAGGGCGAACGGGGAGCTGTTTTTT.

This clonotype showed up just a few times. V is TRBV10-3 and J is TRBJ1-5; maybe TRBD1 (6 bases). Trimming pared 0 bases from V and 10 bases from J, leaving 19 bases between. Per the germline V gene, CDR1 is ENHRY and CDR2 is SYGVKD. This CDR3 comprises 16 residues. DNA for the CDR3: TGTGCCATCAGTGAGTCTCCAGGGGATACTTTAATACCCCAGCATTTT. This translates into CAISESPGDTLIPQHF.

This clonotype was counted at least ten times. V and J are TRBV5-1 and TRBJ2-1, with 8 nucleotides matching TRBD2. Germline loops: CDR1 SGHRS, CDR2 YFSETQ. This CDR3 region has 14 residues. The V segment lost 2 bases and the J segment 9 bases; nucleotides outside the gene matches: 7. For the CDR3, the DNA is TGCGCCAGCAGCTTAGGGACTAGTTCAGTTGAGCAGTTCTTC. Translating gives CASSLGTSSVEQFF.